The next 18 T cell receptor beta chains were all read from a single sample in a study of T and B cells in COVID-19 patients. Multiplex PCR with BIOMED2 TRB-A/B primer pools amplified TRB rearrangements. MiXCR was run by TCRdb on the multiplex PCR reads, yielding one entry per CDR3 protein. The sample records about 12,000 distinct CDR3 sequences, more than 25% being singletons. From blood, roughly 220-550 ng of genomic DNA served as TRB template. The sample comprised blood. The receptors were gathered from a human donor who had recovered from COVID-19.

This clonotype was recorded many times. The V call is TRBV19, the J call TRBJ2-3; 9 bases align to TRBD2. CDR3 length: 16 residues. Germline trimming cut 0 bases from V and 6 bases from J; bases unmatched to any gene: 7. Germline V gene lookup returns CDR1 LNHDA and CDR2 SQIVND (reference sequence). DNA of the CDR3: TGTGCCAGTAGTATAGATCTTGCGGGAGGGCCTGATACGCAGTATTTT. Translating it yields CASSIDLAGGPDTQYF.

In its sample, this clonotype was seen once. The CDR3 region is CASDTGLAGASRSTDTQYF. Here the CDR3 DNA reads TGTGCCAGTGACACGGGACTAGCGGGAGCAAGCAGAAGCACAGATACGCAGTATTTT. The chain combines TRBV19 with TRBJ2-3; 14 nucleotides align to TRBD2. The J segment lost 0 bases and the V segment lost 8 bases, leaving 13 bases of the junction unmatched. From germline, CDR1 is LNHDA and CDR2 SQIVND (reference sequence). The CDR3 runs to 19 residues.

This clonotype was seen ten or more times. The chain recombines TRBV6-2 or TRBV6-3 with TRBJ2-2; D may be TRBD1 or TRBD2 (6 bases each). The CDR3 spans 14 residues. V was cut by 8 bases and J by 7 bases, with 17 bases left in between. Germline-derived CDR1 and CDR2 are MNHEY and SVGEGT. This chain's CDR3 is CASCPWGAIGELFF. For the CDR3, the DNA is TGTGCCAGCTGCCCATGGGGGGCGATCGGGGAGCTGTTTTTT.

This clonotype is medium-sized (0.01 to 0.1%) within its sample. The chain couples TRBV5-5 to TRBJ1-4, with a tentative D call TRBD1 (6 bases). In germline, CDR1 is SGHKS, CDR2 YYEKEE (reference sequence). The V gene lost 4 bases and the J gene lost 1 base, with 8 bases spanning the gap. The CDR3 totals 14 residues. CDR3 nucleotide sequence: TGTGCCAGCAGCCACAGGGTAACTAATGAAAAACTGTTTTTT. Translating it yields CASSHRVTNEKLFF.

In DNA form, the CDR3 reads TGTGCCAGCAGCTTGGTGTCAGAGACCCAGTACTTC. Amino acids: CASSLVSETQYF. The chain joins TRBV5-6 to TRBJ2-5, with no clear D. This CDR3 has 12 residues. With 0 bases removed from V and 4 bases from J, the gap between germline ends came to 4 bases. CDR1 is SGHDT and CDR2 is YYEEEE in the germline V gene.

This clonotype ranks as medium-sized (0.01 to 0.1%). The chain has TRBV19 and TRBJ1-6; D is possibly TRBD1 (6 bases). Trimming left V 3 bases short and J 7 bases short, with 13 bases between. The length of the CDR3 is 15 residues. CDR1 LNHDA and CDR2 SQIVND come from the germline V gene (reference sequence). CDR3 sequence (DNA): TGTGCCAGTAGTATCCGGGACACTAAGAATTCACCCCTCCACTTT. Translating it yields CASSIRDTKNSPLHF.

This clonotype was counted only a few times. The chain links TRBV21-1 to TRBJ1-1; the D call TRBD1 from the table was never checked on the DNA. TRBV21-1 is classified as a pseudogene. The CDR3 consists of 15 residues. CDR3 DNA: TGTGCCAGCAGCCTCGGGACAACCATGAACACTGAAGCTTTCTTT. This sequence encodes CASSLGTTMNTEAFF.

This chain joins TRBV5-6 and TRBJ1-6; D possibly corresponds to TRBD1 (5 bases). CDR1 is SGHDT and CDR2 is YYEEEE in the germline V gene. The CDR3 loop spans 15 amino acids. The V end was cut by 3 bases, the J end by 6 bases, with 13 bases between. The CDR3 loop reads CASSWGTLGNSPLHF. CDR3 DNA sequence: TGTGCCAGCAGCTGGGGGACGCTGGGTAATTCACCCCTCCACTTT. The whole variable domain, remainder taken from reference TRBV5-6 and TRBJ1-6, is DAGVTQSPTHLIKTRGQQVTLRCSPKSGHDTVSWYQQALGQGPQFIFQYYEEEERQRGNFPDRFSGHQFPNYSSELNVNALLLGDSALYLCASSWGTLGNSPLHFGNGTRLTVT.

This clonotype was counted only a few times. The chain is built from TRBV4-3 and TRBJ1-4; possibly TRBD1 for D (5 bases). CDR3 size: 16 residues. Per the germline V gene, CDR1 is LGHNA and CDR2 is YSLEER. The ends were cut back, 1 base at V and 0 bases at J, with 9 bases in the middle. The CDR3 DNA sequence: TGCGCCAGCAGCCAAGGTCAGGGACCAACTAATGAAAAACTGTTTTTT. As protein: CASSQGQGPTNEKLFF.

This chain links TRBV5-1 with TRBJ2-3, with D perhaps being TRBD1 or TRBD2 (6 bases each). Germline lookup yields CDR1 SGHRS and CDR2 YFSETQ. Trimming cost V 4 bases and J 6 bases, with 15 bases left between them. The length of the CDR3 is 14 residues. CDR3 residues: CASSISGGGDTQYF. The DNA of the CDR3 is TGCGCCAGCAGCATCTCCGGGGGCGGGGATACGCAGTATTTT.

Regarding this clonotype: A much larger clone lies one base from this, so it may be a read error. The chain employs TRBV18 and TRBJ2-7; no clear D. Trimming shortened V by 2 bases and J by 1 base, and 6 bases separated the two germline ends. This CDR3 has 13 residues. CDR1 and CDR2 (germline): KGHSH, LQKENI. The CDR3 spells CASSPFGSYEQYF. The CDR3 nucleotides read TGTGCCAGCTCACCATTCGGGTCCTACGAGCAGTACTTC.

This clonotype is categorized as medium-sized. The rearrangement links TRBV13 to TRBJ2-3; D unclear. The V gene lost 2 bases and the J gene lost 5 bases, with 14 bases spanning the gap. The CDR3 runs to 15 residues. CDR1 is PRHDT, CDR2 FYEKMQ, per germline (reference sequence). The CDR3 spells CASSLRQIRQDTQYF. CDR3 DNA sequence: TGTGCCAGCAGCTTACGGCAGATTCGTCAAGATACGCAGTATTTT.

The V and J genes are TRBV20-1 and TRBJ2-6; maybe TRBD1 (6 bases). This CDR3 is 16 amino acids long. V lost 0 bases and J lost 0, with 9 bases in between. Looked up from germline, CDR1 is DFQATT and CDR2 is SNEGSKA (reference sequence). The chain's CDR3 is CSARDTGFSGANVLTF. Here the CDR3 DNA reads TGCAGTGCTAGAGATACAGGGTTCTCTGGGGCCAACGTCCTGACTTTC.

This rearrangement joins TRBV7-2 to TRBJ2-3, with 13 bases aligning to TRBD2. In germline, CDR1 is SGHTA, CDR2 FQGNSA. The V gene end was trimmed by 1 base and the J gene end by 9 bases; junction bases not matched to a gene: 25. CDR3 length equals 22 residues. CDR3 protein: CASSLDYGGLAGRGSRQGTQYF. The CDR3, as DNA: TGTGCCAGCAGCTTAGATTATGGGGGACTAGCGGGAAGGGGATCCCGCCAGGGGACGCAGTATTTT.

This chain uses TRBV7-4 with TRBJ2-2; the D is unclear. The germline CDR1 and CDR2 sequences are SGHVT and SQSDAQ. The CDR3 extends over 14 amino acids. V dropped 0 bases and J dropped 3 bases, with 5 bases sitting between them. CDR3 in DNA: TGTGCCAGCAGCTTAGCGGAATACACCGGGGAGCTGTTTTTT. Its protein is CASSLAEYTGELFF.

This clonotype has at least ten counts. DNA of the CDR3: TGTGCCAGCAGCCTCCGACAGGGGCTTGAGCAGTTCTTC. It encodes CASSLRQGLEQFF. The V and J genes are TRBV6-5 and TRBJ2-1; 8 nucleotides align to TRBD1. Germline lookup yields CDR1 MNHEY and CDR2 SVGAGI. The length of the CDR3 is 13 residues. Losses at the gene ends were 6 bases for V and 9 bases for J; bases not matched to a gene: 7.

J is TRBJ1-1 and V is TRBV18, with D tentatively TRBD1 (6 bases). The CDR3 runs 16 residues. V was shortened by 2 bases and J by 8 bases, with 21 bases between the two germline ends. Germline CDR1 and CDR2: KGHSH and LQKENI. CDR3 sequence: CASSPGQQGGFTEAFF. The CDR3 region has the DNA TGTGCCAGCTCACCAGGGCAACAGGGTGGTTTCACGGAAGCTTTCTTT.

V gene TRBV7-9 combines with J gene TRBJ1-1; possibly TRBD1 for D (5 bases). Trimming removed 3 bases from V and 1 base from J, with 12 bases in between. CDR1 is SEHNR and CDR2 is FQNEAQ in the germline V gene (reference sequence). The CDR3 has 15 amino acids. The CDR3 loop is CASSFGDRRNTEAFF. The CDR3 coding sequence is TGTGCCAGCAGCTTTGGCGACAGAAGGAACACTGAAGCTTTCTTT.